The present T cell receptor beta chain was sequenced within a study of T-cell memory formation after mild COVID-19. Whole-study context: Among the donors, TCR clusters were largely specific to each donor. Study-level results: Clones contracting day 15 to 85 were balanced CD4/CD8; later expanders leaned CD4+.

The germline V gene encodes CDR1 SGHRS and CDR2 YFSETQ. The V gene lost 1 base and the J gene lost 0 bases, with 2 bases spanning the gap. The length of the CDR3 is 13 residues. Concerning this clonotype itself: No antigen is known for it.

cDNA libraries for TCR alpha and TCR beta, carrying sample barcodes and UMIs, came from 5'RACE with constant-segment primers. One entry per CDR3 protein, called by TCRdb with MiXCR from the 5' RACE reads. The sample records more than 350,000 distinct CDR3 sequences, 16% being singletons. This sequence originates from a man between 18 and 35 years old who had mild COVID-19 (a few samples of this study predate the infection). Cell type and time point are not known. The chain joins TRBV5-1 to TRBJ1-3; D unresolved. The specimen sequenced was PBMCs or a T cell subset sorted from them (not recorded which). CDR3 loop: CASSLISGNTIYF. CDR3 bases: TGCGCCAGCAGCTTGATCTCTGGAAACACCATATATTTT.